This TCR beta chain was retrieved from a study of blood T cell repertoires in COVID-19. Study details: Samples came from the United States, Italy and Spain, spanning acute and convalescent COVID-19. T cells, B-cell-depleted T cells, or PBMCs provided the cDNA or gDNA that served as material.

Germline trimming cut 4 bases from V and 1 base from J; bases unmatched to any gene: 7. The CDR3 length is 16 residues. The germline gives CDR1 SGHDN, CDR2 FVKESK. As processed by the authors: The assay estimated nucleated cells by amplifying reference gene primers. The table came from immunoSEQ multiplex PCR; TCRdb's copy has only in-frame clones and leaves some out. D and trimming were read from the DNA, whereas the V and J calls and clone size are those reported in that table. Of 100,000 or so clones detected, about four fifths appear once; the ten largest clones hold approximately 15%. V is TRBV14 and J is TRBJ2-3, with TRBD1 identical over 8 bases. The source of this sequence is a woman of 80 years or more with acute or convalescent COVID-19. Material for sequencing was peripheral blood. The CDR3 reads CASSRRQGWGTDTQYF. DNA of the CDR3: TGTGCCAGCAGCCGACGACAGGGGTGGGGCACAGATACGCAGTATTTT.